These T cell receptor beta chains were read from a single sample in a study of T cells after yellow fever vaccination. TCRdb reprocessed the 5' RACE reads via MiXCR and lists one record per CDR3 protein. The profile shows about 550,000 distinct CDR3 sequences, 15% to 20% of them singletons. The starting material was PBMCs, obtained 15 days after the yellow fever booster vaccination. The receptors come from a man aged 25 to 40 who received the YFV17D yellow fever vaccine. The CDR3 runs from the conserved cysteine through the conserved F or W. D genes are given only for firm matches. Rows may omit the clone size; those that give it use once, few, many or a size class.

TRBD1,TRBV28,TRBJ2-7,few,CASRATGDPSYEQYF,TGTGCCAGCAGAGCTACAGGGGACCCCTCCTACGAGCAGTACTTC
-,TRBV5-1,TRBJ2-1,few,CASSLDSFSYNEQFF,TGCGCCAGCAGCCTGGACAGTTTCTCCTACAATGAGCAGTTCTTC
-,TRBV5-5,TRBJ2-7,few,CASSKRRPSSYEQYF,TGTGCCAGCAGCAAAAGACGGCCGAGCTCCTACGAGCAGTACTTC
-,TRBV7-2,TRBJ2-1,-,CASSLSPLDYQQFF,TGTGCCAGCAGCTTATCCCCTCTAGACTATCAGCAGTTCTTC
-,TRBV24-1,TRBJ2-1,-,CAPTINEQFF,TGTGCCCCTACAATTAATGAGCAGTTCTTC
-,TRBV13,TRBJ2-7,-,CASSLLGGQADEQYF,TGTGCCAGCAGCTTACTTGGGGGGCAAGCGGACGAGCAGTACTTC
-,TRBV29-1,TRBJ1-4,-,CSVDGGREEKLFF,TGCAGCGTTGACGGGGGGCGAGAGGAAAAACTGTTTTTT
TRBD1,TRBV5-1,TRBJ2-7,-,CASSPSDRGLYEQYF,TGCGCCAGCAGCCCTTCCGACAGGGGGCTTTACGAGCAGTACTTC
-,TRBV12-3/TRBV12-4,TRBJ2-5,few,CASREPYQETQYF,TGTGCCAGCCGCGAACCTTACCAAGAGACCCAGTACTTC
-,TRBV15,TRBJ2-5,few,CATSMLLETQYF,TGTGCCACCAGCATGCTCTTAGAGACCCAGTACTTC
TRBD1,TRBV15,TRBJ2-5,few,CATSIRTGLGETQYF,TGTGCCACCAGCATCCGGACAGGGTTAGGGGAGACCCAGTACTTC
-,TRBV4-1,TRBJ2-3,-,CASSQGRSWTDTQYF,TGCGCCAGCAGCCAAGGGAGGAGTTGGACAGATACGCAGTATTTT
-,TRBV7-2,TRBJ2-7,-,CASSLEWGPYEQYF,TGTGCCAGCAGCTTAGAATGGGGGCCCTACGAGCAGTACTTC
-,TRBV20-1,TRBJ2-7,few,CSARDKAGTTGEQYF,TGCAGTGCTAGAGATAAGGCGGGAACTACTGGTGAGCAGTACTTC
TRBD2,TRBV11-2,TRBJ2-2,many,CASSLAGVTGELFF,TGTGCCAGCAGCTTGGCGGGGGTCACCGGGGAGCTGTTTTTT
-,TRBV14,TRBJ2-1,few,CASSPRWEGAYNEQFF,TGTGCCAGCAGCCCTCGGTGGGAGGGGGCCTACAATGAGCAGTTCTTC
-,TRBV7-2,TRBJ2-3,few,CASSLGYSTDTQYF,TGTGCCAGCAGCTTGGGCTACAGCACAGATACGCAGTATTTT
-,TRBV9,TRBJ1-1,-,CASSVEGSGTEAFF,TGTGCCAGCAGCGTAGAGGGTTCGGGCACTGAAGCTTTCTTT
-,TRBV6-5,TRBJ2-1,few,CASSRFGTDYNEQFF,TGTGCCAGCAGCCGATTCGGGACTGATTACAATGAGCAGTTCTTC
-,TRBV12-3/TRBV12-4,TRBJ1-5,-,CASSISQSNQPQHF,TGTGCCAGCTCTATCTCCCAGAGCAATCAGCCCCAGCATTTT
TRBD1,TRBV7-9,TRBJ2-5,once,CASSLGLGTGTQETQYF,TGTGCCAGCAGCTTGGGTCTCGGGACAGGAACCCAAGAGACCCAGTACTTC
-,TRBV7-9,TRBJ2-5,-,CASSLYDVQETQYF,TGTGCCAGCAGCTTATACGACGTCCAAGAGACCCAGTACTTC
-,TRBV21-1,TRBJ2-7,-,CASSEKPLLKYEQYF,TGTGCCAGCAGCGAAAAGCCGTTGCTGAAGTACGAGCAGTACTTC
TRBD1,TRBV6-1,TRBJ1-2,few,CASTPQGGSNYGYTF,TGTGCCAGCACCCCGCAGGGGGGGTCTAACTATGGCTACACCTTC
-,TRBV6-6,TRBJ2-7,few,CASTIMGYEQYF,TGTGCCAGCACTATTATGGGCTACGAGCAGTACTTC
-,TRBV20-1,TRBJ1-6,few,CSARDRGEGSYNSPLHF,TGCAGTGCTAGAGACAGGGGCGAGGGCTCCTATAATTCACCCCTCCACTTT
-,TRBV20-1,TRBJ1-5,-,CSVPGLYFNQPQHF,TGCAGTGTCCCGGGCCTTTACTTCAATCAGCCCCAGCATTTT
TRBD2,TRBV7-2,TRBJ2-1,few,CASSPSGRSNEQFF,TGTGCCAGCAGCCCTAGCGGGAGGTCCAATGAGCAGTTCTTC
TRBD2,TRBV20-1,TRBJ2-3,-,CSAERERGDTQYF,TGCAGTGCCGAGCGGGAGAGGGGTGATACGCAGTATTTT
-,TRBV11-2,TRBJ2-1,-,CASRASVYNEQFF,TGTGCCTCGCGGGCTAGCGTCTACAATGAGCAGTTCTTC
TRBD1,TRBV20-1,TRBJ2-5,-,CSADPGQQETQYF,TGCAGTGCAGACCCGGGACAGCAAGAGACCCAGTACTTC